Detailed here is one T cell receptor (beta chain). The V and J ends lost 1 base and 3 bases, in that order; junction bases with no gene match: 6. The V gene's germline CDR1 is SSHAT and CDR2 FNYEAQ (reference sequence). This CDR3 contains 15 residues. The sample belongs to a study of blood T cell repertoires in COVID-19. Turning to the study itself: The samples span acute and convalescent COVID-19 from the United States, Italy and Spain.

In the original workflow: Reference gene primer amplification in the assay estimated nucleated cell counts. Profiling relied on immunoSEQ multiplex PCR, and the TCRdb table lists in-frame clones only, not all of them. V and J calls and clone size follow that table, whereas D and trimming were derived from the DNA. The profile shows roughly 200,000 clones, about 88% of them singletons. Participants came from fewer than 25 US areas, aged roughly 18 to 100 years. Each participant's cohort was designated according to participant-reported clinical history. The receptor was derived from a woman in her forties in a cohort exposed to, infected with or recovered from COVID-19 (not recorded which). Material: PBMCs or T cells enriched from blood (not recorded which). J is TRBJ2-7 and V is TRBV7-7, with 7 positions matching TRBD1. The chain's CDR3 is CASSLDHGQDYEQYF. CDR3 DNA: TGTGCCAGCAGCTTAGACCACGGACAGGACTACGAGCAGTACTTC.